This is a list of T cell receptor beta chains from one sample in a study of graft-versus-host responses after intestinal transplantation. Here immunoSEQ multiplex PCR was the method, and the copy in TCRdb shows in-frame clones only, minus some. This table has roughly 92,000 clones, roughly 90% appearing once. Their specific antigens are unknown. The material was unstimulated CD4+ T cells sorted from spleen or lymph node cells, obtained before intestinal transplant. These receptors were obtained from a human donor who received an intestinal transplant. CDR3s leave out the opening cysteine and the closing phenylalanine or tryptophan.

CDR3 protein: ASLRDRANYGYT
CDR3 length: 12
V gene: TRBV19

CDR3 protein: AISEWGGGNFYNEQF
CDR3 length: 15
V gene: TRBV10-3

CDR3 protein: ASSLVQPGLYEQY
CDR3 length: 13
V gene: TRBV5-1

CDR3 protein: ASSFSGGSYNEQF
CDR3 length: 13
V gene: TRBV5-1

CDR3 protein: AISESTGSSPLH
CDR3 length: 12
V gene: TRBV10-3

CDR3 protein: ASSERGWYGYT
CDR3 length: 11
V gene: TRBV10-1

CDR3 protein: ASAGATSYEQY
CDR3 length: 11
V gene: TRBV6-5

CDR3 protein: ASRPPGQGFSELF
CDR3 length: 13
V gene: TRBV7-8

CDR3 protein: ASRGNRGGYT
CDR3 length: 10
V gene: TRBV2

CDR3 protein: AISESSTFSYEQY
CDR3 length: 13
V gene: TRBV10-3

CDR3 protein: ASSDDRGRREQY
CDR3 length: 12
V gene: TRBV6-4

CDR3 protein: ASSYSRVMNTEAF
CDR3 length: 13
V gene: TRBV6-6

CDR3 protein: ASSLEWRGEQY
CDR3 length: 11
V gene: TRBV11-2

CDR3 protein: ASRVQGGSRQY
CDR3 length: 11
V gene: TRBV2

CDR3 protein: ASSVEGGAAGELF
CDR3 length: 13
V gene: TRBV9

CDR3 protein: ASSPGLAGTDTQY
CDR3 length: 13
V gene: TRBV19

CDR3 protein: ASSVVAVSSGANVLT
CDR3 length: 15
V gene: TRBV9

CDR3 protein: ASSEATSGNTIY
CDR3 length: 12
V gene: TRBV6-1

CDR3 protein: ASRQGLRNSPLH
CDR3 length: 12
V gene: TRBV6-5

CDR3 protein: ASCLDRPYNSPLH
CDR3 length: 13
V gene: TRBV2

CDR3 protein: ASSGDPTGLSYEQY
CDR3 length: 14
V gene: TRBV5-6